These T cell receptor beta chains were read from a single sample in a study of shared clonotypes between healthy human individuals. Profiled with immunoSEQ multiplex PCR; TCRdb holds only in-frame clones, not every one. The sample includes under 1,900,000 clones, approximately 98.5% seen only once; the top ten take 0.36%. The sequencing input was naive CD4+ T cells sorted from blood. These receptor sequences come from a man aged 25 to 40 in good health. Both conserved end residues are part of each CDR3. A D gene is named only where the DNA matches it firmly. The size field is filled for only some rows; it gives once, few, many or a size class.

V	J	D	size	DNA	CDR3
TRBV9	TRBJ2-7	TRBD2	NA	TGTGCCAGCAGCGTAGGTGCGACTAGCGGACCCTACGAGCAGTACTTC	CASSVGATSGPYEQYF
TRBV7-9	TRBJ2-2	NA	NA	TGTGCCAGCAGCTTAGCCGGGGAGCTGTTTTTT	CASSLAGELFF
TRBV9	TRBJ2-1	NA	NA	TGTGCCAGCAGCGTTCGTACAGCGAGCTCCTACAATGAGCAGTTCTTC	CASSVRTASSYNEQFF
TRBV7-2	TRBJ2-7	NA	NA	TGTGCCAGCAGCTTAGGACCTAACAGAATTACCTACGAGCAGTACTTC	CASSLGPNRITYEQYF
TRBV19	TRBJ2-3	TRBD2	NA	TGTGCCAGTAGTATGTACGCAGCGGGACCCACAGATACGCAGTATTTT	CASSMYAAGPTDTQYF
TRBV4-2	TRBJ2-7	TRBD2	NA	TGTGCCAGCAGCCCCACGCGGGGGGCCTACGAGCAGTACTTC	CASSPTRGAYEQYF
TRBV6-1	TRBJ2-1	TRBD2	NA	TGTGCCAGCGGATACGGGACTAGAGGCCACAATGAGCAGTTCTTC	CASGYGTRGHNEQFF
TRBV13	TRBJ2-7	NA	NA	TGTGCCAGCAGCTCACGCCGACAGGCAGCCTACGAGCAGTACTTC	CASSSRRQAAYEQYF
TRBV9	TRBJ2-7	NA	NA	TGTGCCAGCAGCGAGAATTATCAGGGGAACGAGCAGTACTTC	CASSENYQGNEQYF
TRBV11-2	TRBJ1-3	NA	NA	TGTGCCAGCAGCTTAGTTTCATGGCAGCGTAACGACTCTGGAAACACCATATATTTT	CASSLVSWQRNDSGNTIYF
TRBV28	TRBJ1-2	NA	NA	TGTGCCAGCAGACGTCCCCACGGGGGGGTTGATGGCTACACCTTC	CASRRPHGGVDGYTF
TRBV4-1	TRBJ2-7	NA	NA	TGCGCCAGCAGCCTCGTTCCCAGGGGTAAAAACGAGCAGTACTTC	CASSLVPRGKNEQYF
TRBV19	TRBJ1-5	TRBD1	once	TGTGCCAGTAGTACCCATGGACAGGGGAGTCAGCCCCAGCATTTT	CASSTHGQGSQPQHF
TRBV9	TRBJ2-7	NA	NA	TGTGCCAGCAGCGCCCACCCGGGTGGGAGCTACGAGCAGTACTTC	CASSAHPGGSYEQYF
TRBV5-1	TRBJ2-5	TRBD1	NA	TGCGCCAGCAGCTTCACTCAGGGGGCCGGGGAGACCCAGTACTTC	CASSFTQGAGETQYF
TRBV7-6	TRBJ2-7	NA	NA	TGTGCCAGCAGCTCTAGCGACCCCTACGAGCAGTACTTC	CASSSSDPYEQYF
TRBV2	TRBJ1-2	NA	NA	TGTGCCAGCAGTGCACCGATGGTTGGAGGGCTCCATGGCTACACCTTC	CASSAPMVGGLHGYTF
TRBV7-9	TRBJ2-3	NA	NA	TGTGCCAGCAGCTTAACGGGAGGCACAGATACGCAGTATTTT	CASSLTGGTDTQYF
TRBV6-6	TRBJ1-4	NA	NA	TGTGCCAGCAGTTACGTACGGACTAATGAAAAACTGTTTTTT	CASSYVRTNEKLFF
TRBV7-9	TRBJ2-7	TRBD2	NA	TGTGCCAGCAGCCCCAGCGGGGCATACGAGCAGTACTTC	CASSPSGAYEQYF
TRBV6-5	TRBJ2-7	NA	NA	TGTGCCAGCAGTGGCTCTAGGTCTTCGGGGCAGTACTTC	CASSGSRSSGQYF
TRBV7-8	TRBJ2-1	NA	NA	TGTGCCAGCAGCACCTATGGCGGCTACAATGAGCAGTTCTTC	CASSTYGGYNEQFF
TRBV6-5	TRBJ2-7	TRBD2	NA	TGTGCCAGCAGAACTCTAGCGGGGCCCTACGAGCAGTACTTC	CASRTLAGPYEQYF
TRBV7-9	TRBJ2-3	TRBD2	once	TGTGCCAGCCTACTAGCGGGCACAGATACGCAGTATTTT	CASLLAGTDTQYF
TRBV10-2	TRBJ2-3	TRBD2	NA	TGCGCCAGCAGTGAGACTAGCGGGGATACGCAGTATTTT	CASSETSGDTQYF
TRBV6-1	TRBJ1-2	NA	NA	TGTGCCAGCAGTCCGGAGAACAGGGTAAACGGCTACACCTTC	CASSPENRVNGYTF
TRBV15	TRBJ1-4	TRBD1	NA	TGTGCCACCAGCAGGAAAGGGACAGTGGAAAAACTGTTTTTT	CATSRKGTVEKLFF
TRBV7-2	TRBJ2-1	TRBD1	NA	TGTGCCAGCAGCTTAGTCTGGGACAGGGATGAGCAGTTCTTC	CASSLVWDRDEQFF
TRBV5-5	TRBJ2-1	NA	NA	TGTGCCAGCAGAGGGCGTCCGACAAGCTCCTACAATGAGCAGTTCTTC	CASRGRPTSSYNEQFF
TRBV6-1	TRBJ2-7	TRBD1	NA	TGTGCCAGCGGGACAGGGTCCTACGAGCAGTACTTC	CASGTGSYEQYF
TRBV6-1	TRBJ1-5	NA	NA	TGTGCCAGCAGTGAAGCAGGGGTTTCAGGGCAGCCCCAGCATTTT	CASSEAGVSGQPQHF
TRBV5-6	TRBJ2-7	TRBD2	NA	TGTGCCAGCAGCCCGGGACTAGCGGGAGGGTTTTTCCTGGGTCACGAGCAGTACTTC	CASSPGLAGGFFLGHEQYF
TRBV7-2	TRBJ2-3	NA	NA	TGTGCCAGCAGCTTAAGTGCCCCTAGAGCAGATACGCAGTATTTT	CASSLSAPRADTQYF
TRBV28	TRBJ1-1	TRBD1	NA	TGTGCCAGCAGTGAGGGGACAGAGAGAGATACTGAAGCTTTCTTT	CASSEGTERDTEAFF
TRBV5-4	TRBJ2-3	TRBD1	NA	TGTGCCAGCAGCTTGGGGGCAGGGGGCGAGTACCCTACAGATACGCAGTATTTT	CASSLGAGGEYPTDTQYF
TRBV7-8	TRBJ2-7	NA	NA	TGTGCCAGCAGCTTAGGAGTAGGCCCCTACGAGCAGTACTTC	CASSLGVGPYEQYF
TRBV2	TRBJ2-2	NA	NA	TGTGCCAGCAACCTTCAGCTCACCAACGGGGAGCTGTTTTTT	CASNLQLTNGELFF
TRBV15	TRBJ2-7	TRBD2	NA	TGTGCCACCAGCAGAGGAGGACGACTAGCGGGCGGCTACGAGCAGTACTTC	CATSRGGRLAGGYEQYF
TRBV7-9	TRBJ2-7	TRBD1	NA	TGTGCCAGCAGCTTAGGGGACAGCAGTCCCTACGAGCAGTACTTC	CASSLGDSSPYEQYF
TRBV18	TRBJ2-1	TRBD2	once	TGTGCCAGCTCACCAGGGACTAGTGGCTCCTACAATGAGCAGTTCTTC	CASSPGTSGSYNEQFF
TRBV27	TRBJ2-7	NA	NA	TGTGCCAGCAGTCCACCCTACGAGCAGTACTTC	CASSPPYEQYF
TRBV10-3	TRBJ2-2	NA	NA	TGTGCCATCGCGGAGGGTGAGCCCGGGGAGCTGTTTTTT	CAIAEGEPGELFF
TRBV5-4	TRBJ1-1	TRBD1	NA	TGTGCCAGCAGCTTGGCAGGGGGAGACACTGAAGCTTTCTTT	CASSLAGGDTEAFF
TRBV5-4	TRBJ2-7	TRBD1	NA	TGTGCCAGCAGTTCCGGGACAGAAATTTTCTACGAGCAGTACTTC	CASSSGTEIFYEQYF
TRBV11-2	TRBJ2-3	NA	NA	TGTGCCAGCAGCTTACGCCCGACTAGACCTCGCACAGATACGCAGTATTTT	CASSLRPTRPRTDTQYF
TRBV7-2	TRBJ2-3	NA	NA	TGTGCCAGCACCACTTACCGGGGGCAGGCAGATACGCAGTATTTT	CASTTYRGQADTQYF
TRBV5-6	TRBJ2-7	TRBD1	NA	TGTGCCAGCAGCTTCGACAGGGTGACCTACGAGCAGTACTTC	CASSFDRVTYEQYF
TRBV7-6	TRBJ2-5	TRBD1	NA	TGTGCCAGCAGCTTAATGCAGGGGGCGGAGGAGACCCAGTACTTC	CASSLMQGAEETQYF
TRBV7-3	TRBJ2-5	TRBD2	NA	TGTGCCAGCGCGCTAGCGGGAGGAGAGACCCAGTACTTC	CASALAGGETQYF
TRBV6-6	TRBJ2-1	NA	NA	TGTGCCAGCAGTTACGAACCTCTAGGGGCCGAGCAGTTCTTC	CASSYEPLGAEQFF
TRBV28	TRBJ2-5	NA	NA	TGTGCCAGCACCATTGGGGGGACCCAAGAGACCCAGTACTTC	CASTIGGTQETQYF
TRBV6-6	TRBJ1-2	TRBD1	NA	TGTGCCAGCAGTATTCCGGGACAGGGCGCCTATGGCTACACCTTC	CASSIPGQGAYGYTF
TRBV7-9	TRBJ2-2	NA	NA	TGTGCCAGCAGGGTCTCCGGGACCTCGAACACCGGGGAGCTGTTTTTT	CASRVSGTSNTGELFF
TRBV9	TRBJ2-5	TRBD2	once	TGTGCCAGCAGCGTAGCTAGGGTAGCGGGAGGCCAAGAGACCCAGTACTTC	CASSVARVAGGQETQYF
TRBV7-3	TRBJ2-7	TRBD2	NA	TGTGCCAGCAGCCCGACTAGCTCCCACGAGCAGTACTTC	CASSPTSSHEQYF
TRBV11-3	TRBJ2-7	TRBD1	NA	TGTGCCAGCAGCCCTGGACAGGGAATCTACGAGCAGTACTTC	CASSPGQGIYEQYF